The rows below give T cell receptor beta chains drawn from one sample of a study of OX40 agonist ivuxolimab in advanced cancers. Using immunoSEQ multiplex PCR, the repertoire was profiled, and TCRdb retains in-frame clones only, with some absent. Here the sample spans almost 70,000 clones, 86% being singletons. The starting material was CD4+ or CD8+ T cells sorted from blood, obtained in a trial of the OX40 agonist ivuxolimab. The origin of the receptors is an adult with an advanced solid tumor such as melanoma, head and neck, liver or kidney cancer. Each CDR3 is given with its conserved first and last residue. The D gene is left open where the match is weak. Size is omitted from some rows. Given values are once, few, many or a class for expanded clones.

TRBJ1-3 | . | TRBD1 | TRBV18 | TGTGCCAGCAAACCGGGACAGGGAAACACCATATATTTT | CASKPGQGNTIYF
TRBJ1-2 | . | TRBD1 | TRBV7-2 | TGTGCCAGCAGCTTAGGGTTTGGGACAGGATATGGCTACACCTTC | CASSLGFGTGYGYTF
TRBJ1-2 | . | . | TRBV20-1 | TGCAGTGCTAACGTCTTGGGCTACACCTTC | CSANVLGYTF
TRBJ2-3 | . | . | TRBV12-5 | TGTGCTAGTGCTTCGGGAGATACGCAGTATTTT | CASASGDTQYF
TRBJ2-5 | . | . | TRBV9 | TGTGCCAGCAGCGGGCTTGGTATGGTAACCCAAGAGACCCAGTACTTC | CASSGLGMVTQETQYF
TRBJ1-2 | . | . | TRBV28 | TGTGCCAGCAGCGTTCTTAACTATGGCTACACCTTC | CASSVLNYGYTF
TRBJ1-3 | . | . | TRBV27 | TGTGCCAGCAGGAACACAGGGTTCCGGGGCACCATATATTTT | CASRNTGFRGTIYF
TRBJ1-2 | . | TRBD1 | TRBV19 | TGTGCCAGTATGAGGGACAGGGGGAATGGCTACACCTTC | CASMRDRGNGYTF
TRBJ2-3 | . | . | TRBV6-5 | TGTGCCAGCAGTTACCGGGGGCTCACAGATACGCAGTATTTT | CASSYRGLTDTQYF
TRBJ1-1 | . | . | TRBV19 | TGTGCCAGTATCCCAGGTTACATGAACACTGAAGCTTTCTTT | CASIPGYMNTEAFF
TRBJ1-2 | . | . | TRBV10-3 | TGTGCCATCAAGGGGGGGCGATGGGACGGCTACACCTTC | CAIKGGRWDGYTF
TRBJ2-7 | . | . | TRBV6-5 | TGTGCCAGCAGTTCTTGGGACTTGTTCTCCTACGAGCAGTACTTC | CASSSWDLFSYEQYF
TRBJ2-5 | . | . | TRBV9 | TGTGCCAGCAGCCGAAGATACACCCGACTCTACCAAGAGACCCAGTACTTC | CASSRRYTRLYQETQYF
TRBJ2-1 | . | . | TRBV5-1 | TGCGCCAGCAGCTCGTCGGAGGGCCCCTACAATGAGCAGTTCTTC | CASSSSEGPYNEQFF
TRBJ1-4 | . | . | TRBV9 | TGTGCCAGCAGCTTAGAACAGGGCCCTAATGAAAAACTGTTTTTT | CASSLEQGPNEKLFF
TRBJ2-7 | . | . | TRBV19 | TGTGCCAGTAGTATAGCCTCCCGCGGCGGGGGCCGAGTCTACGAGCAGTACTTC | CASSIASRGGGRVYEQYF
TRBJ2-7 | . | TRBD2 | TRBV7-2 | TGTGCCAGCAGACTTAGCGGGGGGGCGGACGAGCAGTACTTC | CASRLSGGADEQYF
TRBJ2-1 | . | . | TRBV7-3 | TGTGCCAGCAGCTTAATGCCGAGCTCCTACAATGAGCAGTTCTTC | CASSLMPSSYNEQFF
TRBJ1-4 | once | . | TRBV6-6 | TGTGCCAGCAGTCCGGGGGGGGAGGGTCAGTTTTTT | CASSPGGEGQFF
TRBJ1-2 | . | TRBD1 | TRBV29-1 | TGCAGCACCCGGACAGGGGGCGATGGCTACACCTTC | CSTRTGGDGYTF
TRBJ1-5 | . | TRBD1 | TRBV5-4 | TGTGCCAGCAGCCCGGACAGGGGGACCACGAATCAGCCCCAGCATTTT | CASSPDRGTTNQPQHF
TRBJ2-7 | . | . | TRBV5-8 | TGTGCCAGCAGCTTACTTACAGGGAGGAGGACATTCGAGCAGTACTTC | CASSLLTGRRTFEQYF
TRBJ1-3 | . | . | TRBV6-6 | TGTGCCAGCAGTCCCGGGGGGATTTCTGGAAACACCATATATTTT | CASSPGGISGNTIYF
TRBJ1-4 | . | . | TRBV29-1 | TGCAGCGGGGCCTTAAATGAAAAACTGTTTTTT | CSGALNEKLFF
TRBJ1-2 | . | TRBD1 | TRBV5-1 | TGCGCCAGCAGCTTTGGGACAGGGGGCGACTATGGCTACACCTTC | CASSFGTGGDYGYTF
TRBJ1-2 | . | . | TRBV5-6 | TGTGCCAGCCATCGAGGGTCCGGCTACACCTTC | CASHRGSGYTF
TRBJ1-4 | . | . | TRBV7-8 | TGTGCCAGCAGCTTAGATGGGGGAAAACTGTTTTTT | CASSLDGGKLFF
TRBJ2-1 | . | . | TRBV25-1 | TGTGCCAGCAGTGAATTCAGTAGGGGGGAGCAGTTCTTC | CASSEFSRGEQFF
TRBJ2-5 | . | . | TRBV28 | TGTGCCAGCAGTCGAAGTGGACGGGGACAAGAGACCCAGTACTTC | CASSRSGRGQETQYF
TRBJ2-5 | . | . | TRBV9 | TGTGCCAGCAGCGTCTCCAGGGGTGGTGAGACCCAGTACTTC | CASSVSRGGETQYF
TRBJ2-3 | . | TRBD2 | TRBV18 | TGTGCCAGCTCACCACCCGAGCGGGGGGGCCGGGCCGATACGCAGTATTTT | CASSPPERGGRADTQYF
TRBJ1-2 | . | . | TRBV11-2 | TGTGCCAGCAGCTTAGGGGAGGAACGGGGCTACACCTTC | CASSLGEERGYTF
TRBJ2-7 | . | . | TRBV7-2 | TGTGCCAGCAGCTTAACGTGGGCTTCCCCATTTTACGAGCAGTACTTC | CASSLTWASPFYEQYF
TRBJ1-1 | . | . | TRBV7-2 | TGTGCCAGCAGCTCCTTCGGGCAGAACACTGAAGCTTTCTTT | CASSSFGQNTEAFF
TRBJ1-5 | . | . | TRBV18 | TGTGCCAGCTCACAAGGCTGGGATCAGCCCCAGCATTTT | CASSQGWDQPQHF
TRBJ1-2 | . | . | TRBV6-1 | TGTGCCAGCAGGGTTGGGGGAGCTAACTATGGCTACACCTTC | CASRVGGANYGYTF
TRBJ1-5 | . | TRBD1 | TRBV25-1 | TGTGCCAGCCCCCCGACAGGGAGGAACCACCCTAGCAATCAGCCCCAGCATTTT | CASPPTGRNHPSNQPQHF
TRBJ1-4 | . | . | TRBV6-1 | TGTGCCAGCAGTGAAGCAGGGGGTTGGGACGAAAAACTGTTTTTT | CASSEAGGWDEKLFF
TRBJ1-4 | once | . | TRBV2 | TGTGCCAGCAGTGACAGGGAGAATGAAAAACTGTTTTTT | CASSDRENEKLFF
TRBJ1-4 | . | TRBD1 | TRBV7-9 | TGTGCCAGCAGTCTACAGGGGTTTGCAACTAATGAAAAACTGTTTTTT | CASSLQGFATNEKLFF
TRBJ1-2 | . | . | TRBV7-9 | TGTGCCAGCAGCTTAGGGGCCCCCTATGGCTACACCTTC | CASSLGAPYGYTF
TRBJ2-3 | . | . | TRBV5-1 | TGCGCCAGCAGCTATGGTAGAAGCACAGATACGCAGTATTTT | CASSYGRSTDTQYF
TRBJ2-7 | . | TRBD2 | TRBV5-1 | TGCGCCAGCAGCCGGGAGGGCGAGGGATCCTACGAGCAGTACTTC | CASSREGEGSYEQYF
TRBJ2-7 | . | TRBD2 | TRBV6-5 | TGTGCCAGCAGTTACACGTCAGGGAGGGCGTGGGAGCAGTACTTC | CASSYTSGRAWEQYF
TRBJ2-4 | . | . | TRBV19 | TGTGCCAGTAGTTGGACGGGAACCAAAAACATTCAGTACTTC | CASSWTGTKNIQYF
TRBJ1-1 | . | . | TRBV29-1 | TGCAGCGTTGAAGTTCCCGTGAACACTGAAGCTTTCTTT | CSVEVPVNTEAFF
TRBJ1-1 | . | TRBD1 | TRBV9 | TGTGCCAGCAGCGTGACAGGGGTGGGTACTGAAGCTTTCTTT | CASSVTGVGTEAFF
TRBJ1-3 | . | . | TRBV6-5 | TGTGCCAGCAGCCGCACGTTCTTCTCTGGAAACACCATATATTTT | CASSRTFFSGNTIYF
TRBJ2-2 | . | . | TRBV5-4 | TGTGCCAGCAGCTTGGTACCCAGAGGGGACACCGGGGAGCTGTTTTTT | CASSLVPRGDTGELFF
TRBJ1-2 | . | . | TRBV29-1 | TGCAGCACGCGGGGGGGCGGCCTTGACTATGGCTACACCTTC | CSTRGGGLDYGYTF
TRBJ1-6 | . | . | TRBV11-1 | TGTGCCAGCAGCCTCGACAGTGCCGCAGGTTCACCCCTCCACTTT | CASSLDSAAGSPLHF
TRBJ2-7 | once | TRBD1 | TRBV27 | TGTGCCAGCAGAAACCGGGACAGGGTGCGCGAGCAGTACTTC | CASRNRDRVREQYF
TRBJ2-5 | . | TRBD2 | TRBV2 | TGTGCCAGCACTAGCGGGGCGTATCGGGAGACCCAGTACTTC | CASTSGAYRETQYF
TRBJ2-7 | . | . | TRBV5-1 | TGCGCCAGCAGCTTGGACCGCCACGAGCAGTACTTC | CASSLDRHEQYF